This T cell receptor (beta chain) stems from a study of blood T cells in healthy people across ages. The overall study: Per two T cells, template switching captured roughly one barcoded beta molecule.

Points from the study as a whole: Significant beta diversity loss was already apparent by age approximately 42, declining roughly linearly. Long-lived donors carried more naive CD4+ cells and greater diversity than aged donors.

V lost 3 bases and J lost 7, with 11 bases in between. The germline V gene encodes CDR1 SGHAT and CDR2 FQNNGV. The CDR3 length is 13 residues. As concerns this clonotype: Its antigen remains unidentified.

Total RNA amounts of at least 6 micrograms were extracted per sample. Combining a sample-barcoded 5' primer with a J-beta primer mix, a second PCR ran for about 7 to 11 cycles. TCRdb reprocessed the 5' RACE reads with MiXCR, giving one entry per CDR3 protein. The sample holds about 670,000 distinct CDR3 sequences, over 40% seen once. The origin of this receptor is an elderly man in good health. The chain has TRBV11-2 and TRBJ2-3, with D hard to call. The sample was blood. CDR3 residues: CASSFQSGNTQYF. Written as DNA, the CDR3 is TGTGCCAGCAGCTTTCAATCGGGTAATACGCAGTATTTT.